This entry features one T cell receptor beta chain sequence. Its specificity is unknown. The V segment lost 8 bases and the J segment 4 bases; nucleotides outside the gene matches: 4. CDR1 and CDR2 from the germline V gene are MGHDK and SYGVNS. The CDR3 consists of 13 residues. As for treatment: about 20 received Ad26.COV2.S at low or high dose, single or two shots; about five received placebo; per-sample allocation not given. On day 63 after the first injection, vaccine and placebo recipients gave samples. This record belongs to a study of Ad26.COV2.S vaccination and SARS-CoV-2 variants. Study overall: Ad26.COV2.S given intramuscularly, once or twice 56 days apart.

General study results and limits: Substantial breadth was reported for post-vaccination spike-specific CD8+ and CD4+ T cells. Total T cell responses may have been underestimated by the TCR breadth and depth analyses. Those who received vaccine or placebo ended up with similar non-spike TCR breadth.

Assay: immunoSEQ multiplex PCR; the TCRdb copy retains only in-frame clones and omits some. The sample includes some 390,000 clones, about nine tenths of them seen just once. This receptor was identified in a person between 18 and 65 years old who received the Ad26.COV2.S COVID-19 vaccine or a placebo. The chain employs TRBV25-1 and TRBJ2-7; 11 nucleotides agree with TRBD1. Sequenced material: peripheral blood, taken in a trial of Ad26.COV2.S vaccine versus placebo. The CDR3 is CASSGQGGYEQYF. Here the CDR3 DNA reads TGTGCCAGCTCGGGACAGGGGGGGTACGAGCAGTACTTC.